These T cell receptor beta chains were read from a single sample in a study of shared clonotypes between healthy human individuals. Only in-frame clones appear in the TCRdb table, and some are missing; sequencing was by immunoSEQ multiplex PCR. The sample includes 1.6 million or so clones, approximately 96% of them seen just once. The sample was naive CD4+ T cells sorted from blood. These receptors were obtained from a man younger than 45 in good health. Both conserved end residues are part of each CDR3. The D gene is left open where the match is weak. Some rows mark clone size as missing; the rest say once, few, many or name a class of expanded clone.

TRBV7-2	TRBJ2-2	TRBD2	once	CASSLTRDYSEELFF	TGTGCCAGCAGCTTAACCCGGGACTATTCGGAGGAGCTGTTTTTT
TRBV5-1	TRBJ1-4	TRBD1	.	CASSERQGTDEKLFF	TGCGCCAGCAGCGAAAGACAGGGGACGGATGAAAAACTGTTTTTT
TRBV7-9	TRBJ1-5	.	once	CASSRGTRQPQHF	TGTGCCAGCAGCCGAGGGACGCGACAGCCCCAGCATTTT
TRBV7-2	TRBJ2-1	TRBD2	once	CASSDTSGSSSNEQFF	TGTGCCAGCAGCGATACTAGCGGGAGTTCGTCCAATGAGCAGTTCTTC
TRBV29-1	TRBJ2-5	.	.	CSVKITGAVETQYF	TGCAGCGTCAAAATAACGGGAGCTGTGGAGACCCAGTACTTC
TRBV30	TRBJ2-2	.	.	CAWSRAQIGELFF	TGTGCCTGGAGTCGGGCCCAGATCGGGGAGCTGTTTTTT
TRBV9	TRBJ2-7	.	few	CASSVSLDYEQYF	TGTGCCAGCAGCGTTAGTCTTGACTACGAGCAGTACTTC
TRBV5-4	TRBJ2-7	.	.	CASSLRGRSSEQYF	TGTGCCAGCAGCTTGAGGGGGAGGTCATCCGAGCAGTACTTC
TRBV20-1	TRBJ2-5	.	.	CSKRGGETQYF	TGCAGTAAGAGGGGTGGCGAGACCCAGTACTTC
TRBV9	TRBJ2-3	TRBD1	once	CASSVDRGYTDTQYF	TGTGCCAGCAGCGTCGACAGGGGCTACACAGATACGCAGTATTTT
TRBV6-1	TRBJ1-5	.	.	CASSERASNQPQHF	TGTGCCAGCAGTGAGAGAGCGAGCAATCAGCCCCAGCATTTT
TRBV15	TRBJ2-2	.	.	CATSRAHGELFF	TGTGCCACCAGCAGAGCTCACGGGGAGCTGTTTTTT
TRBV5-1	TRBJ2-7	.	.	CASSAAGELSYEQYF	TGCGCCAGCAGCGCCGCCGGGGAGCTCTCCTACGAGCAGTACTTC
TRBV14	TRBJ1-1	.	.	CASSQDSEAFF	TGTGCCAGCAGCCAAGACTCCGAAGCTTTCTTT
TRBV5-6	TRBJ2-5	.	.	CASRRDRSETQYF	TGTGCCAGCAGGCGGGACAGATCTGAGACCCAGTACTTC